This record covers a single TCR beta chain. Its antigen is not identified. Samples were taken at baseline and on day 1 of cycles 4 and 7. The sample originates from a study of OX40 agonist ivuxolimab in advanced cancers. Study at large: Patients with hepatocellular carcinoma, melanoma, renal cell or head and neck cancer made up the dose-escalation patients. Partial responses were achieved by three patients, one with hepatocellular carcinoma and two with cutaneous melanoma. Whole-study findings and limits: Expanded peripheral T cell antigen specificity was not determined.

Sequencing was performed with immunoSEQ multiplex PCR; in TCRdb, only in-frame clones are kept and a portion is missing. The table has 30,000 to 45,000 clones, approximately 79% seen once; the top ten hold more than 9.5%. CDR3 size: 16 residues. CDR1 MNHNS and CDR2 SASEGT come from the germline V gene. The germline V and J ends were trimmed by 2 bases and 7 bases, with 17 bases remaining between them. J is TRBJ1-4 and V is TRBV6-1, with D perhaps matching TRBD1 (5 bases). This sample comprised CD4+ or CD8+ T cells sorted from blood, obtained in a trial of the OX40 agonist ivuxolimab. The receptor was derived from an adult with an advanced solid tumor such as melanoma, head and neck, liver or kidney cancer. CDR3 nucleotides: TGTGCCAGCAGTGAAATTGGGTCGACAAGGGGTGAAAAACTGTTTTTT. Protein product: CASSEIGSTRGEKLFF.